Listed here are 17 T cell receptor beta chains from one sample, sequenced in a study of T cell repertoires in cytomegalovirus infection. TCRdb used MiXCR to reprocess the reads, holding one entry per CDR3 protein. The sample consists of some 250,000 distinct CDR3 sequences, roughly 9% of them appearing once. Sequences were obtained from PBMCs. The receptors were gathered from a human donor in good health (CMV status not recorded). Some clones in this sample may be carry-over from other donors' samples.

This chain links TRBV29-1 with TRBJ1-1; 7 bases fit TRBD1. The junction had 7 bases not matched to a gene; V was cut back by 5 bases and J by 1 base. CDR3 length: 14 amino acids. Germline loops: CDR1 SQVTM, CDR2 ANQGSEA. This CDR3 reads CSVSREGANTEAFF. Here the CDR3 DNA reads TGCAGCGTTAGCAGGGAGGGGGCGAACACTGAAGCTTTCTTT.

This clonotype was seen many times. CDR3: CASGSDRRGQPQHF. The CDR3 DNA follows: TGTGCTAGTGGCTCTGACAGGAGGGGACAGCCCCAGCATTTT. The gene calls are TRBV12-5 and TRBJ1-5, with a tentative D call TRBD1 (6 bases). The CDR3 loop spans 14 amino acids. V dropped 6 bases and J dropped 7 bases, with 16 bases sitting between them. Germline lookup yields CDR1 LGHNT and CDR2 FRNRAP.

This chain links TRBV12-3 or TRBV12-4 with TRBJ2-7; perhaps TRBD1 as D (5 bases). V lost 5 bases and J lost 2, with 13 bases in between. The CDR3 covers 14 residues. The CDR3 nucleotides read TGTGCCAGCAGTGACAGTCCTAGAACCTACGAGCAGTACTTC. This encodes CASSDSPRTYEQYF.

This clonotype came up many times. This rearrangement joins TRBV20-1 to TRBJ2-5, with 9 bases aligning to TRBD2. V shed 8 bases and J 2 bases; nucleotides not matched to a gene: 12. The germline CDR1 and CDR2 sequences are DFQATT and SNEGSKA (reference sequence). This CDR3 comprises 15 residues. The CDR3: CSLRVAGVRQETQYF. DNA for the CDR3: TGCAGTCTTAGGGTAGCGGGAGTAAGACAAGAGACCCAGTACTTC.

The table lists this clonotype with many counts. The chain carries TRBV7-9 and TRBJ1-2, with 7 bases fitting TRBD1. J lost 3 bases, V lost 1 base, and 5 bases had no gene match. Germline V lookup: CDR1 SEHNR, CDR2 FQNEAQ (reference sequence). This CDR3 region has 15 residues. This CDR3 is CASSLGQGDDYGYTF. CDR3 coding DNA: TGTGCCAGCAGCTTAGGACAGGGAGACGACTATGGCTACACCTTC.

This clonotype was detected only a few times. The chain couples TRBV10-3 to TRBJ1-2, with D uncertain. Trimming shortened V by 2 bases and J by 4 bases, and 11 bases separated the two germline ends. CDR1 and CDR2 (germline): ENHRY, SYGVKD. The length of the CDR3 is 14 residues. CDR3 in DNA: TGTGCCATCAGTGAGGTCGGCGATCTCTATGGCTACACCTTC. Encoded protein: CAISEVGDLYGYTF.

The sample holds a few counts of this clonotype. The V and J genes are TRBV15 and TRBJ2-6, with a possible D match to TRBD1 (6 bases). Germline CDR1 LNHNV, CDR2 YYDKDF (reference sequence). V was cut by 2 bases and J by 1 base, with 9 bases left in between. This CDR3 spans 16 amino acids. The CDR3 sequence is CATSRQGQSGANVLTF. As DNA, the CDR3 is TGTGCCACCAGCAGACAGGGGCAGTCTGGGGCCAACGTCCTGACTTTC.

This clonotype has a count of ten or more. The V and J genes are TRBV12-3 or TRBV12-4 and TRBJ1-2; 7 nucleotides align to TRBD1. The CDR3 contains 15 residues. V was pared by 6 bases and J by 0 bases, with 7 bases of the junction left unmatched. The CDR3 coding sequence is TGTGCCAGCAGGACACAGGGACAGACTAACTATGGCTACACCTTC. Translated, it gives CASRTQGQTNYGYTF.

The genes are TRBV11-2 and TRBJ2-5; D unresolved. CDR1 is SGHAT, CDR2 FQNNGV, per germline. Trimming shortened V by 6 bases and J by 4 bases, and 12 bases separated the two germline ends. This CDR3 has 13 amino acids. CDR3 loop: CASRTTPGETQYF. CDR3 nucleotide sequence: TGTGCCAGCAGGACAACCCCGGGAGAGACCCAGTACTTC.

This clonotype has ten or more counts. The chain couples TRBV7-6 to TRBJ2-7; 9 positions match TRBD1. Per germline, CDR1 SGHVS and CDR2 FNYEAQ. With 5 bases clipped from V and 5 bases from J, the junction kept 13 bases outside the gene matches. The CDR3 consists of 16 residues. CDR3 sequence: CASSLGPGGQGNEQYF. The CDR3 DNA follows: TGTGCCAGCAGCCTAGGACCCGGGGGACAGGGAAACGAGCAGTACTTC.

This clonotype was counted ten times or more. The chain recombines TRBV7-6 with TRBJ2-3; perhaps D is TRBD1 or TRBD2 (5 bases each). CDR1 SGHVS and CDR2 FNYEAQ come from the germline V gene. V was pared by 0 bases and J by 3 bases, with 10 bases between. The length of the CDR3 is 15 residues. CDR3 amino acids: CASSLAPGPTDTQYF. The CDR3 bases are TGTGCCAGCAGCTTAGCCCCGGGACCTACAGATACGCAGTATTTT.

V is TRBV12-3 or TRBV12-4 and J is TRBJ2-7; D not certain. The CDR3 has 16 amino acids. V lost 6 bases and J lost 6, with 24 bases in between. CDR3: CASSPLLLTEPGEQYF. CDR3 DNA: TGTGCCAGCAGCCCCCTCCTTTTGACGGAGCCGGGCGAGCAGTACTTC.

The CDR3 bases are TGTGCCAGCAGCGAATTGCCCCGCACTGAAGCTTTCTTT. Protein sequence: CASSELPRTEAFF. The V gene is TRBV12-3 or TRBV12-4, the J gene TRBJ1-1; D not resolved. The CDR3 is made up of 13 amino acids. V was trimmed by 6 bases and J by 4 bases, leaving 12 bases between them.

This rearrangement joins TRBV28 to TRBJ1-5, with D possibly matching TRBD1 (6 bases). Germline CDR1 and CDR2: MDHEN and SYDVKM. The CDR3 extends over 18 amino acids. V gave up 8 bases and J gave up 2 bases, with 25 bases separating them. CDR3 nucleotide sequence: TGTGCCAGCCCTTTGCGTTCAGGGGCACTAATTCGCAATCAGCCCCAGCATTTT. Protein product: CASPLRSGALIRNQPQHF.

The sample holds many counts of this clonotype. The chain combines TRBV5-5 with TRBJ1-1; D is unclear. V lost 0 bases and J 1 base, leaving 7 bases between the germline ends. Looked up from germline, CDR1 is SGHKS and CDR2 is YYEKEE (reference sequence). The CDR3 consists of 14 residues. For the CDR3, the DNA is TGTGCCAGCAGCTTGGATGTATGGAACACTGAAGCTTTCTTT. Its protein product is CASSLDVWNTEAFF.

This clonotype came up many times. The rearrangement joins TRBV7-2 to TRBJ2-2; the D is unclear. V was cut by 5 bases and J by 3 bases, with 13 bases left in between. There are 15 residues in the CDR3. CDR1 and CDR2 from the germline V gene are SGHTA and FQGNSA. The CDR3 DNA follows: TGTGCCAGCAGCCCTGCAAAGTTGTACACCGGGGAGCTGTTTTTT. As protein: CASSPAKLYTGELFF. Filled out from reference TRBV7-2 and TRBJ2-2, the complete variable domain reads GAGVSQSPSNKVTEKGKDVELRCDPISGHTALYWYRQSLGQGLEFLIYFQGNSAPDKSGLPSDRFSAERTGGSVSTLTIQRTQQEDSAVYLCASSPAKLYTGELFFGEGSRLTVL.

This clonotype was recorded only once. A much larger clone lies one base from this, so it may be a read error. The CDR3 protein is CACSLQSLAGESYEQYF. CDR3 DNA: TGTGCCTGCAGTTTACAGTCACTAGCGGGGGAGTCCTACGAGCAGTACTTC. The chain employs TRBV12-3 or TRBV12-4 and TRBJ2-7; TRBD2 aligns across 11 bases. CDR3 size: 17 residues.